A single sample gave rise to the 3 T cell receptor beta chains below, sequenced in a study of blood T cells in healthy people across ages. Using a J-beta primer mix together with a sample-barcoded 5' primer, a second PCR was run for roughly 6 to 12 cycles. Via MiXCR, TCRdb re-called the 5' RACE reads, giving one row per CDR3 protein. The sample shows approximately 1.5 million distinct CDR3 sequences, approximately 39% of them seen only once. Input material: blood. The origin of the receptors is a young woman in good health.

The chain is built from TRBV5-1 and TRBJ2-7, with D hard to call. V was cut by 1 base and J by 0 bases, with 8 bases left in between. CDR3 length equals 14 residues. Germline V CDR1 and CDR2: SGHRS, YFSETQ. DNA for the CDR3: TGCGCCAGCAGCTTGTCATGGAGCTCCTACGAGCAGTACTTC. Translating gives CASSLSWSSYEQYF.

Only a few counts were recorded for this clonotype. CDR3 amino acids: CSVNRDRNTEAFF. The CDR3 nucleotides are TGCAGCGTCAACCGGGACAGAAACACTGAAGCTTTCTTT. This chain links TRBV29-1 with TRBJ1-1, with TRBD1 matching over 7 bases. V trimming: 6 bases; J trimming: 2 bases; junction bases outside the gene matches: 6. The CDR3 runs 13 residues. Germline CDR1 is SQVTM and CDR2 is ANQGSEA.

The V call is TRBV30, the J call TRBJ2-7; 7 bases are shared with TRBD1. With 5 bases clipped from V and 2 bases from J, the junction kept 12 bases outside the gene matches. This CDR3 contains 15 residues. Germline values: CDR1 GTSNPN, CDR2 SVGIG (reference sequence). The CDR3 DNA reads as TGTGCCTGGCGCCCCCGGACAGGTCGAACCTACGAGCAGTACTTC. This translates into CAWRPRTGRTYEQYF.